The 15 T cell receptor beta chains below were found in one sample sequenced in a study of breast tumors, draining lymph nodes, adjacent tissues. Axillary draining lymph nodes of breast cancer patients supplied the node samples. TCRdb analysed the multiplex PCR reads with MiXCR anew, one entry per CDR3 protein. The sample includes some 100,000 distinct CDR3 sequences, over 20% seen only once; the top ten take roughly 1.3%. The sample comprised axillary lymph node tissue. These receptors were taken from a female donor with breast cancer. Some clones in this sample may be carry-over from other donors' samples.

This clonotype was seen ten or more times. The genes are TRBV5-5 and TRBJ1-4, with 7 bases identical to TRBD1. Trimming removed 4 bases from V and 4 bases from J; junction bases left unmatched: 7. Germline V CDR1 and CDR2: SGHKS, YYEKEE (reference sequence). The CDR3 spans 15 residues. The CDR3 here is CASSPRDRYNEKLFF. In DNA form, the CDR3 reads TGTGCCAGCAGCCCCCGGGACAGATATAATGAAAAACTGTTTTTT.

This clonotype has at least ten counts. This rearrangement joins TRBV6-6 to TRBJ1-3; TRBD1 aligns across 8 bases. The CDR3 has 15 amino acids. Unmatched junction bases numbered 4, after V lost 3 bases and J lost 3 bases. Per germline, CDR1 MNHNY and CDR2 SVGAGI (reference sequence). CDR3 sequence reads: CASSYAGTGGNTIYF. The CDR3 DNA sequence: TGTGCCAGCAGTTATGCCGGGACAGGTGGAAACACCATATATTTT.

This clonotype was recorded many times. CDR3 sequence (DNA): TGTGCCAGCAGTGAAGGGGAGGGTTTTACCAATCAGCCCCAGCATTTT. It is translated as CASSEGEGFTNQPQHF. The genes are TRBV6-1 and TRBJ1-5, with unresolved D. Per the germline V gene, CDR1 is MNHNS and CDR2 is SASEGT. This CDR3 comprises 16 residues. V lost 1 base to trimming and J lost 3 bases, with 13 bases between them.

This clonotype has just a few counts. The chain couples TRBV3-1 to TRBJ2-7; weak D call: TRBD2 (6 bases). Germline values: CDR1 LGHDT, CDR2 YNNKEL (reference sequence). Trimming pared 4 bases from V and 1 base from J, leaving 8 bases between. There are 13 residues in the CDR3. CDR3 sequence: CASSRRGSYEQYF. The CDR3 region has the DNA TGTGCCAGCAGCCGTCGGGGGTCCTACGAGCAGTACTTC.

A note on this clonotype: With a much larger clone just one base away, this may be a read error. This chain uses TRBV11-3 with TRBJ1-5; possible D gene TRBD1, 5 bases. The CDR3 loop spans 14 amino acids. Trimming left V 4 bases short and J 1 base short, with 8 bases between. Germline values: CDR1 SGHNT, CDR2 YENEEA. Written as DNA, the CDR3 is TGTGCCAGCAGCTCGGGGGGGAGCAATCAGCCCCAGCATTTT. Translation gives CASSSGGSNQPQHF.

This clonotype was seen at least ten times. This rearrangement joins TRBV20-1 to TRBJ2-1; 12 bases match TRBD2. Germline CDR1 is DFQATT and CDR2 is SNEGSKA (reference sequence). V trimming: 6 bases; J trimming: 9 bases; junction bases outside the gene matches: 9. This CDR3 contains 14 residues. CDR3 nucleotides: TGCAGTGCCCCCGGGACTAGCGGGCAGAGTGAGCAGTTCTTC. Amino acid sequence: CSAPGTSGQSEQFF.

There are many counts of this clonotype. The chain uses TRBV9 and TRBJ2-3, with a possible D match to TRBD2 (7 bases). The CDR3 sequence is 15 residues long. In germline, CDR1 is SGDLS, CDR2 YYNGEE. V lost 1 base, J lost 6 bases, and 15 bases lay in between. The CDR3 DNA follows: TGTGCCAGCAGCGTAAGGGGGGGATCGACGGATACGCAGTATTTT. Its translation is CASSVRGGSTDTQYF.

To note about this clonotype: At one boundary the junction diverges from the germline segment, which might be a read error. The J gene is TRBJ2-2, the V gene TRBV19; D possibly corresponds to TRBD1 (6 bases). This CDR3 is 15 amino acids long. The germline V gene encodes CDR1 LNHDA and CDR2 SQIVND (reference sequence). The CDR3 is CASTWAGDGTGELSF. The CDR3 DNA sequence: TGTGCCAGTACCTGGGCAGGGGATGGCACCGGGGAGCTGTCTTTT. The complete variable domain, with remaining parts taken from reference TRBV19 and TRBJ2-2, reads DGGITQSPKYLFRKEGQNVTLSCEQNLNHDAMYWYRQDPGQGLRLIYYSQIVNDFQKGDIAEGYSVSREKKESFPLTVTSAQKNPTAFYLCASTWAGDGTGELSFGEGSRLTVL.

This clonotype came up a few times. The chain has TRBV5-8 and TRBJ2-2, with D possibly being TRBD2 (5 bases). CDR3 length equals 15 residues. The germline V gene encodes CDR1 SGHTS and CDR2 YDEGEE. Between the trimmed V and J ends, which lost 1 base and 4 bases, there was a span of 11 bases. This CDR3 reads CASSLWVDFTGELFF. The CDR3 nucleotides are TGTGCCAGCAGCTTGTGGGTGGACTTCACCGGGGAGCTGTTTTTT.

On this clonotype itself: This may come from a read error, since a much larger clone is one base off. The chain combines TRBV6-6 with TRBJ1-2; D is unclear. Deletions cut 8 bases from V and 2 bases from J, with 9 bases between. Germline CDR1 MNHNY, CDR2 SVGAGI (reference sequence). The CDR3 is 12 residues long. CDR3 in DNA: TGTGCCAGCTTGGGAAGGAACTATGGCTACACCTTC. This sequence encodes CASLGRNYGYTF.

There are many counts of this clonotype. The genes are TRBV20-1 and TRBJ2-7; D gene uncertain. V lost 6 bases to trimming and J lost 3 bases, with 6 bases between them. CDR3 size: 10 residues. Germline-derived CDR1 and CDR2 are DFQATT and SNEGSKA (reference sequence). The CDR3, as DNA: TGCAGTGCCCGGAACTACGAGCAGTACTTC. Translating it yields CSARNYEQYF.

This clonotype was seen many times. The V call is TRBV19, the J call TRBJ2-1; maybe TRBD1 (6 bases). With 6 bases removed from V and 0 bases from J, the gap between germline ends came to 12 bases. CDR1 is LNHDA and CDR2 is SQIVND in the germline V gene (reference sequence). The CDR3 contains 15 residues. CDR3 nucleotide sequence: TGTGCCAGTAGCTTTGGACAGACCTCCTACAATGAGCAGTTCTTC. Translation: CASSFGQTSYNEQFF. Drawing the rest from reference TRBV19 and TRBJ2-1, the complete variable domain is DGGITQSPKYLFRKEGQNVTLSCEQNLNHDAMYWYRQDPGQGLRLIYYSQIVNDFQKGDIAEGYSVSREKKESFPLTVTSAQKNPTAFYLCASSFGQTSYNEQFFGPGTRLTVL.

In regard to this clonotype: This may arise from a read error, as a much more abundant clone is one base away. This CDR3 is CASSLDSRDTRELFF. In nucleotides, the CDR3 is TGCGCCAGCAGCTTGGATAGTAGGGACACCAGGGAGCTGTTTTTT. This chain uses TRBV5-1 with TRBJ2-2; D is perhaps TRBD1 (6 bases). The CDR3 covers 15 residues. The germline gives CDR1 SGHRS, CDR2 YFSETQ. The whole variable domain, remainder taken from reference TRBV5-1 and TRBJ2-2, is KAGVTQTPRYLIKTRGQQVTLSCSPISGHRSVSWYQQTPGQGLQFLFEYFSETQRNKGNFPGRFSGRQFSNSRSEMNVSTLELGDSALYLCASSLDSRDTRELFFGEGSRLTVL.

This clonotype was counted at least ten times. The gene calls are TRBV9 and TRBJ2-3, with D maybe TRBD2 (5 bases). V lost 0 bases, J lost 4 bases, and 15 bases lay in between. The CDR3 extends over 16 amino acids. The germline V gene encodes CDR1 SGDLS and CDR2 YYNGEE. CDR3 DNA sequence: TGTGCCAGCAGCGTAGTTTCTAGCATTAGTTCAGATACGCAGTATTTT. Encoded protein: CASSVVSSISSDTQYF.

This clonotype was seen many times. V and J are TRBV6-2 or TRBV6-3 and TRBJ2-5; D possibly corresponds to TRBD1 (8 bases). V shed 10 bases and J shed 4 bases, with 13 bases lying between them. The germline V gene has CDR1 MNHEY and CDR2 SVGEGT. The CDR3 runs 12 residues. The CDR3: CATHRGGETQYF. The CDR3 coding sequence is TGTGCCACACACAGGGGGGGAGAGACCCAGTACTTC.